Each of the 24 T cell receptor beta chains below was sequenced from the same sample in a study of hypomethylating agent response in myelodysplastic syndrome. Profiling relied on immunoSEQ multiplex PCR, and the TCRdb table lists in-frame clones only, not all of them. Of around 2,100 clones in the sample, about 86% were seen once. The sequencing used bone marrow, collected before or after starting hypomethylating agent treatment for myelodysplastic syndrome (not recorded which). The receptors here all came from a human donor with myelodysplastic syndrome.

J is TRBJ2-4 and V is TRBV7-9; 7 positions match TRBD2. This CDR3 has 16 amino acids. Germline CDR1 is SEHNR and CDR2 is FQNEAQ (reference sequence). V lost 5 bases and J lost 3; bases outside the gene matches: 10. In DNA form, the CDR3 reads TGTGCCAGCAGCATATACCTCGGGGAGGGCAAAAACATTCAGTACTTC. It is translated as CASSIYLGEGKNIQYF.

In DNA, the CDR3 is TGTGCCAGCAGCCTCCGCGGACTTAAAGGAGAAAAACTGTTTTTT. This translates into CASSLRGLKGEKLFF. The genes are TRBV7-8 and TRBJ1-4; D remains ambiguous. The CDR3 has 15 residues. The germline V and J ends were trimmed by 5 bases and 8 bases, with 18 bases remaining between them. The germline V gene has CDR1 SGHVS and CDR2 FQNEAQ.

This clone was picked up a small number of times. The chain has TRBV29-1 and TRBJ2-5; 9 bases line up with TRBD1. The junction had 4 bases not matched to a gene; V was cut back by 6 bases and J by 2 bases. CDR1 is SQVTM and CDR2 is ANQGSEA in the germline V gene. There are 13 residues in the CDR3. In nucleotides, the CDR3 is TGCAGCGTGACAGGGGGGGAGCAAGAGACCCAGTACTTC. Amino acid sequence: CSVTGGEQETQYF. The variable domain in full, completed from reference TRBV29-1 and TRBJ2-5, reads SAVISQKPSRDICQRGTSLTIQCQVDSQVTMMFWYRQQPGQSLTLIATANQGSEATYESGFVIDKFPISRPNLTFSTLTVSNMSPEDSSIYLCSVTGGEQETQYFGPGTRLLVL.

This clone appeared a single time. This chain uses TRBV5-3 with TRBJ2-5; the D is unclear. TRBV5-3 is an ORF; its function is uncertain. Trimming shortened V by 1 base and J by 4 bases, and 11 bases separated the two germline ends. The CDR3 is 14 residues long. This CDR3 is CARSLSKERETQYF. In DNA, the CDR3 is TGTGCCAGAAGCTTGTCTAAGGAACGAGAGACCCAGTACTTC.

V gene TRBV5-8 combines with J gene TRBJ2-7, with 9 bases matching TRBD2. The germline V gene encodes CDR1 SGHTS and CDR2 YDEGEE. This CDR3 spans 17 amino acids. Trimming cost V 4 bases and J 3 bases; bases outside gene matches: 14. CDR3 bases: TGTGCCAGCAGCGCCCGGGGGGTTAGCGGGAGTATCTACGAGCAGTACTTC. Translating it yields CASSARGVSGSIYEQYF.

This chain links TRBV9 with TRBJ2-3; D gene uncertain. CDR1 is SGDLS and CDR2 is YYNGEE in the germline V gene. Between the trimmed V and J ends, which lost 3 bases and 0 bases, there was a span of 17 bases. The CDR3 is made up of 17 amino acids. The CDR3 reads CASSEPETPTSTDTQYF. The CDR3 nucleotides are TGTGCCAGCAGCGAACCGGAAACGCCCACTAGCACAGATACGCAGTATTTT.

The J gene is TRBJ2-1, the V gene TRBV7-3; the D gene could be TRBD1 or TRBD2 (5 bases each). Trimming cost V 3 bases and J 2 bases, with 11 bases left between them. The germline V gene encodes CDR1 SGHTA and CDR2 FQGTGA. The CDR3 runs 15 residues. The CDR3 DNA reads as TGTGCCAGCAGCTTGGACTCGGGACCCTACAATGAGCAGTTCTTC. Its translation is CASSLDSGPYNEQFF.

The chain employs TRBV6-7 and TRBJ1-2; 12 bases map to TRBD1. TRBV6-7 is flagged as an ORF with uncertain function. The CDR3 runs to 14 residues. V shed 4 bases, J shed 7 bases, and the junction held 4 bases outside the gene matches. CDR3 protein: CASSSGTGGIGYTF. In DNA, the CDR3 is TGTGCCAGCAGTTCCGGGACAGGGGGCATTGGCTACACCTTC.

The V and J genes are TRBV28 and TRBJ1-1, with 9 bases lining up with TRBD1. Germline-derived CDR1 and CDR2 are MDHEN and SYDVKM. This CDR3 is 13 amino acids long. V was clipped by 4 bases and J by 10 bases; unmatched bases: 7. Written as DNA, the CDR3 is TGTGCCAGCAGTTCCTACCGACAGGGGGTAGCTTTCTTT. It specifies CASSSYRQGVAFF.

The rearrangement uses TRBV6-6 and TRBJ2-3, with 7 bases identical to TRBD2. Germline V gene data show CDR1 as MNHNY and CDR2 as SVGAGI (reference sequence). With V trimmed by 2 bases and J by 4 bases, 6 bases remained unmatched. There are 15 residues in the CDR3. CDR3 residues: CASSYTAGAADTQYF. CDR3 DNA: TGTGCCAGCAGTTACACCGCGGGAGCAGCAGATACGCAGTATTTT.

This clone has a handful of counts. V usage is TRBV6-9 and J usage is TRBJ1-2, with 12 bases matching TRBD1. This CDR3 is 14 amino acids long. The germline CDR1 and CDR2 sequences are MNHGY and SVAAGI. Trimming at V came to 4 bases and at J to 7 bases, leaving 4 bases not matched to a gene. CDR3: CASSSGTGGIGYTF. Here the CDR3 DNA reads TGTGCCAGCAGTTCCGGGACAGGGGGCATTGGCTACACCTTC.

This clone is labeled as medium-sized. V gene TRBV7-2 combines with J gene TRBJ1-2; 8 nucleotides align to TRBD1. With 5 bases clipped from V and 4 bases from J, the junction kept 6 bases outside the gene matches. The germline V gene encodes CDR1 SGHTA and CDR2 FQGNSA. This CDR3 comprises 14 residues. CDR3 loop: CASSHPDRVYGYTF. CDR3 sequence (DNA): TGTGCCAGCAGCCACCCGGACAGGGTCTATGGCTACACCTTC.

J is TRBJ2-7 and V is TRBV11-3; 7 bases fit TRBD1. Germline V lookup: CDR1 SGHNT, CDR2 YENEEA. CDR3 length: 13 residues. V gave up 10 bases and J gave up 2 bases; unmatched junction bases: 8. The CDR3 protein is CAKSEGTAYEQYF. The CDR3 nucleotides read TGTGCCAAGAGCGAGGGGACAGCCTACGAGCAGTACTTC.

This clone was counted a single time. This chain connects TRBV5-1 to TRBJ1-1; TRBD1 matches at 7 bases. In germline, CDR1 is SGHRS, CDR2 YFSETQ. V shed 3 bases and J 0 bases; nucleotides not matched to a gene: 11. The CDR3 has 17 amino acids. The CDR3 coding sequence is TGCGCCAGCAGCTGGGCAGGGGGAGAAGGGGTGAACACTGAAGCTTTCTTT. This codes for CASSWAGGEGVNTEAFF.

J is TRBJ2-3 and V is TRBV9; D possibly corresponds to TRBD2 (5 bases). Germline V gene sequence: CDR1 SGDLS, CDR2 YYNGEE. The V end lost 3 bases, the J end lost 2 bases, and 16 bases lay between the germline ends. The CDR3 consists of 16 residues. The CDR3 sequence: CASSGNTDYLTDTQYF. The DNA for the CDR3 is TGTGCCAGCAGCGGAAACACAGACTACCTCACAGATACGCAGTATTTT.

The rearrangement uses TRBV30 and TRBJ2-1; D is ambiguous. V shed 6 bases and J shed 6 bases, with 15 bases lying between them. This CDR3 is built from 13 residues. Germline V lookup: CDR1 GTSNPN, CDR2 SVGIG (reference sequence). CDR3 DNA: TGTGCCTGTCCTAGTGAGGATGGCAATGAGCAGTTCTTC. This gives the protein CACPSEDGNEQFF.

This chain joins TRBV10-3 and TRBJ2-7; TRBD2 aligns across 13 bases. This CDR3 has 17 residues. Germline loops: CDR1 ENHRY, CDR2 SYGVKD. The V segment lost 2 bases and the J segment 4 bases; nucleotides outside the gene matches: 8. The CDR3 loop reads CAISEHTGTSGKYEQYF. The DNA for the CDR3 is TGTGCCATCAGTGAGCATACGGGGACTAGCGGGAAGTACGAGCAGTACTTC.

The rearrangement links TRBV14 to TRBJ1-1; maybe TRBD1 (5 bases). The length of the CDR3 is 15 residues. V was trimmed by 4 bases and J by 5 bases, leaving 17 bases between them. The germline CDR1 and CDR2 sequences are SGHDN and FVKESK. CDR3 DNA: TGTGCCAGCAGCCGATCCGGGGCTGAACGGACTGAAGCTTTCTTT. Its protein is CASSRSGAERTEAFF. The variable domain in full, with the rest retrieved from reference TRBV14 and TRBJ1-1, is EAGVTQFPSHSVIEKGQTVTLRCDPISGHDNLYWYRRVMGKEIKFLLHFVKESKQDESGMPNNRFLAERTGGTYSTLKVQPAELEDSGVYFCASSRSGAERTEAFFGQGTRLTVV.

The chain carries TRBV19 and TRBJ2-1, with D uncertain. The V end lost 1 base, the J end lost 6 bases, and 10 bases lay between the germline ends. Germline-derived CDR1 and CDR2 are LNHDA and SQIVND (reference sequence). The CDR3 is 14 amino acids. CDR3 amino acids: CASSIALVGNEQFF. DNA of the CDR3: TGTGCCAGTAGTATAGCCCTGGTGGGCAATGAGCAGTTCTTC.

V usage is TRBV7-9 and J usage is TRBJ2-2, with 10 positions matching TRBD1. This CDR3 is built from 16 residues. Unmatched junction bases numbered 3, after V lost 5 bases and J lost 0 bases. From germline, CDR1 is SEHNR and CDR2 FQNEAQ (reference sequence). The CDR3 protein is CASSLGQGANTGELFF. CDR3 nucleotides: TGTGCCAGCAGCCTCGGACAGGGGGCGAACACCGGGGAGCTGTTTTTT.

As DNA, the CDR3 is TGTGCCAGCAGCCAAGGGGGCGGGGGGGCCACAGATACGCAGTATTTT. It yields the protein CASSQGGGGATDTQYF. The rearrangement uses TRBV4-2 and TRBJ2-3; 9 positions match TRBD2. The CDR3 covers 16 residues. Trimming cost V 1 base and J 2 bases; bases outside gene matches: 4. Germline CDR1 LGHNA, CDR2 YNFKEQ.

The CDR3 DNA follows: TGTGCCAGCAGTGCCCAGGGATTTAGCTCCTACGAGCAGTACTTC. Translating it yields CASSAQGFSSYEQYF. This chain links TRBV6-1 with TRBJ2-7; D possibly corresponds to TRBD1 (5 bases). Trimming stripped 4 bases from V and 0 bases from J, with 13 bases between. The CDR3 is 15 residues long. Looked up from germline, CDR1 is MNHNS and CDR2 is SASEGT.

V gene TRBV9 combines with J gene TRBJ2-1; TRBD2 aligns across 13 bases. Unmatched junction bases numbered 5, after V lost 0 bases and J lost 5 bases. The CDR3 is 17 amino acids. The V gene's germline CDR1 is SGDLS and CDR2 YYNGEE. DNA of the CDR3: TGTGCCAGCAGCGTAGCAGGTGGACTAGCGGGAGACAATGAGCAGTTCTTC. Translating gives CASSVAGGLAGDNEQFF.

The chain carries TRBV7-2 and TRBJ1-5; D gene uncertain. The CDR3 loop spans 13 amino acids. Germline CDR1 and CDR2: SGHTA and FQGNSA. The ends were cut back, 0 bases at V and 3 bases at J, with 3 bases in the middle. In DNA, the CDR3 is TGTGCCAGCAGCTTAGCGTTCAATCAGCCCCAGCATTTT. Encoded protein: CASSLAFNQPQHF.